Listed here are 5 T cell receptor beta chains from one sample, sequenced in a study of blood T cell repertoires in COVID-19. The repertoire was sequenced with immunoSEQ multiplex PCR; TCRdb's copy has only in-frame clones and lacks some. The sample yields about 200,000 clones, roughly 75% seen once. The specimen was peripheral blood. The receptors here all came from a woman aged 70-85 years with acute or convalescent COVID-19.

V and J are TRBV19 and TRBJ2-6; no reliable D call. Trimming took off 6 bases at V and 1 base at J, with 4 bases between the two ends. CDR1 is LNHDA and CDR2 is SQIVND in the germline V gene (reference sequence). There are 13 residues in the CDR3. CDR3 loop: CASRQSGANVLTF. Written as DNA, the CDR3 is TGTGCCAGTAGACAGTCTGGGGCCAACGTCCTGACTTTC. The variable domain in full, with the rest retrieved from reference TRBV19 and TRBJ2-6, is DGGITQSPKYLFRKEGQNVTLSCEQNLNHDAMYWYRQDPGQGLRLIYYSQIVNDFQKGDIAEGYSVSREKKESFPLTVTSAQKNPTAFYLCASRQSGANVLTFGAGSRLTVL.

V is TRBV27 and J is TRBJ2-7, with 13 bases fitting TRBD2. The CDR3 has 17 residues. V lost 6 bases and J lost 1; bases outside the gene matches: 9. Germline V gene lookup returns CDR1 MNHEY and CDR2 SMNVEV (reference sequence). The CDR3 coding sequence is TGTGCCAGCAGCAACCCTGCGGGACTAGCGGGATCCTACGAGCAGTACTTC. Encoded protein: CASSNPAGLAGSYEQYF.

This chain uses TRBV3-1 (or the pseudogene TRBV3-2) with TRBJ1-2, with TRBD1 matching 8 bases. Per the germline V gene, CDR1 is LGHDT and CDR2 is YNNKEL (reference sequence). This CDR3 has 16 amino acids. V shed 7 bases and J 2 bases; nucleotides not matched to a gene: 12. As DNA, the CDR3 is TGTGCCAGCACCCAGACCGGGACAGGCGGAAACTATGGCTACACCTTC. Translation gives CASTQTGTGGNYGYTF.

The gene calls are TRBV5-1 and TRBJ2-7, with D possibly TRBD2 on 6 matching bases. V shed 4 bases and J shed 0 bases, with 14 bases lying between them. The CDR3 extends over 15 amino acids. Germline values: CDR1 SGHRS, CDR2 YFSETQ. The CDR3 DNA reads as TGCGCCAGCAGCCTTACTCGGGACTTCTCCTACGAGCAGTACTTC. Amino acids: CASSLTRDFSYEQYF.

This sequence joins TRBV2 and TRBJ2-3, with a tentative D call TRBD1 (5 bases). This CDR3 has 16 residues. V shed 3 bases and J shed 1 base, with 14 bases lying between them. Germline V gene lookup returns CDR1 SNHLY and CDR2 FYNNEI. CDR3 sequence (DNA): TGTGCCAGCAGTGAGGGGCCTATCAGCGGCACAGATACGCAGTATTTT. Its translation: CASSEGPISGTDTQYF.